This T cell receptor beta chain stems from a study of control samples from healthy donors and cancer patients. This clone was seen more than once but under ten times. From germline, CDR1 is SNHLY and CDR2 FYNNEI. Trimming stripped 3 bases from V and 12 bases from J, with 11 bases between. The CDR3 runs 11 residues. Data came from immunoSEQ multiplex PCR; TCRdb stores just in-frame clones and leaves some out. This sample has about 120,000 clones, with approximately 90% found just once. Sequencing was done on a sample of blood. V gene TRBV2 combines with J gene TRBJ1-1; D is uncertain. This sequence originates from a woman between 70 and 85 years old in good health. CDR3 amino acids: CASSDYTDSFF. The CDR3 bases are TGTGCCAGCAGTGACTACACTGACTCTTTCTTT.